This T cell receptor beta chain was identified during a study of T-cell memory formation after mild COVID-19. This clonotype was detected a few times. TCRalpha and TCRbeta libraries used 5'RACE with constant-segment primers and UMIs. MiXCR, run by TCRdb on the 5' RACE reads, gives a single entry per CDR3 protein. The sample has about 170,000 distinct CDR3 sequences; roughly 13% are singletons. This TCR was sampled from a man between 18 and 29 years old who had mild COVID-19 (a few samples of this study predate the infection). Cell type and time point are not known. The sequenced material came from PBMCs or a T cell subset sorted from them (not recorded which).

The CDR3 coding sequence is TGCGCCAGCAGCTTGACCTCGGGAGGCTACACCTTC. It codes for CASSLTSGGYTF. This chain joins TRBV5-1 and TRBJ1-2; D not resolved. CDR3 length: 12 amino acids. The germline CDR1 and CDR2 sequences are SGHRS and YFSETQ. V was shortened by 1 base and J by 8 bases, with 9 bases between the two germline ends.